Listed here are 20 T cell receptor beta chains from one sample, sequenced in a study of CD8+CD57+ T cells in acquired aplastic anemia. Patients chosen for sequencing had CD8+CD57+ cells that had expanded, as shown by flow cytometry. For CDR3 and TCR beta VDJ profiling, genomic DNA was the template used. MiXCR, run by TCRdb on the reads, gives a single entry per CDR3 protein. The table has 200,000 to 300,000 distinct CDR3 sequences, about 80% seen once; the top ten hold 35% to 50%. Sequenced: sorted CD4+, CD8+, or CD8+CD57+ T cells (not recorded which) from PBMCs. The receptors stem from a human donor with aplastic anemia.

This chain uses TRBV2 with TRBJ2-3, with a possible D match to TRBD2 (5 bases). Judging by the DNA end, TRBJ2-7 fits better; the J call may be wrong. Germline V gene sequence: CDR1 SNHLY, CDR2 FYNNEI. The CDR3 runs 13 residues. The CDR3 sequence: CASGNGNADTQYF. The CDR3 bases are TGTGCCAGCGGTAACGGGAACGCAGATACGCAGTACTTC.

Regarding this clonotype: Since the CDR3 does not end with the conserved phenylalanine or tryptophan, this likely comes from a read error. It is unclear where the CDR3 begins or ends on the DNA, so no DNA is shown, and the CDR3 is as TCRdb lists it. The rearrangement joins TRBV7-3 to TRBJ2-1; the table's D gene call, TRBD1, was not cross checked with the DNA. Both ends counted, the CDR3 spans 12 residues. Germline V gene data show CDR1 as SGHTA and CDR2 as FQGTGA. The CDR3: CASTRQANAEVL.

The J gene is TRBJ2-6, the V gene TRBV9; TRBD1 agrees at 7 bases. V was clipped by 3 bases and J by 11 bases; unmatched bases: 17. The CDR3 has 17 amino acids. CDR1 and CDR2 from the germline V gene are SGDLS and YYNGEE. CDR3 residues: CASSAGGQSTDTHVLTF. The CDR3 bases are TGTGCCAGCAGCGCAGGGGGACAGAGCACAGATACGCACGTCCTGACTTTC. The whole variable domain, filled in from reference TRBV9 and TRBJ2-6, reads DSGVTQTPKHLITATGQRVTLRCSPRSGDLSVYWYQQSLDQGLQFLIQYYNGEERAKGNILERFSAQQFPDLHSELNLSSLELGDSALYFCASSAGGQSTDTHVLTFGAGSRLTVL.

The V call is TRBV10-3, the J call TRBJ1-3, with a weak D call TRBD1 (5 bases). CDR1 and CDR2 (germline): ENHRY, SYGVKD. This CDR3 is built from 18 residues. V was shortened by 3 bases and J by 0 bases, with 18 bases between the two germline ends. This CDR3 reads CAISDAGKPVHSGNTIYF. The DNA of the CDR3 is TGTGCCATCAGTGATGCAGGGAAGCCCGTACACTCTGGAAACACCATATATTTT.

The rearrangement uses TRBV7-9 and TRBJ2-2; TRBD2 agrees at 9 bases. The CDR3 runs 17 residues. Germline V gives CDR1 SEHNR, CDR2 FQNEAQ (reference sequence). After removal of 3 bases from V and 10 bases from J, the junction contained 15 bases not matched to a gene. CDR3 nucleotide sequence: TGTGCCAGCAGCTTTCGAAGAAGCGGGGGGAACGATGAGGAGCTGTTTTTT. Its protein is CASSFRRSGGNDEELFF.

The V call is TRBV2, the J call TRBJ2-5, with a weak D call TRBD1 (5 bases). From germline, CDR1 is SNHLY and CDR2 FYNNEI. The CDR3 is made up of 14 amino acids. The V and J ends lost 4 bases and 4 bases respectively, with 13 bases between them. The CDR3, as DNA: TGTGCCAGCAGTGGGGGCAGCGAGGCAGAGACCCAGTACTTC. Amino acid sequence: CASSGGSEAETQYF.

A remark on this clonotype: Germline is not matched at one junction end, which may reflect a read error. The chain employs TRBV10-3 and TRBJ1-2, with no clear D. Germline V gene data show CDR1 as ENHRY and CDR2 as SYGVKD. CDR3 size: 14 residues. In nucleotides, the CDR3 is TGTGCCATCAGTGAGTCAGCTGTCAGTGGTGGCTTCACCTTT. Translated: CAISESAVSGGFTF.

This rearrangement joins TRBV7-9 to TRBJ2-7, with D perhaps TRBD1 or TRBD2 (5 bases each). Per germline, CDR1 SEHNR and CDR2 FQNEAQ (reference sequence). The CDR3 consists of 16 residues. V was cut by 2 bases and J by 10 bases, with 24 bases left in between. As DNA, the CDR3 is TGTGCCAGCAGCTTAATACCCGGGGCCCTGTCCTTTGGACAGTACTTC. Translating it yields CASSLIPGALSFGQYF.

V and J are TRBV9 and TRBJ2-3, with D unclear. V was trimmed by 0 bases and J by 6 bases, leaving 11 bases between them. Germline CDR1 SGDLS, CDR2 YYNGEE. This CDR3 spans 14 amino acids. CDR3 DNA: TGTGCCAGCAGCGTAGATGGAGCCCCCGATACGCAGTATTTT. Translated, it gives CASSVDGAPDTQYF.

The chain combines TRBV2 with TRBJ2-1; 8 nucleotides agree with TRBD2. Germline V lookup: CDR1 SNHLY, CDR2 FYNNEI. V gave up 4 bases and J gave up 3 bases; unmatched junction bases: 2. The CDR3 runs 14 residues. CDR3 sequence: CASSATSGYNEQFF. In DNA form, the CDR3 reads TGTGCCAGCAGTGCTACTAGCGGCTACAATGAGCAGTTCTTC. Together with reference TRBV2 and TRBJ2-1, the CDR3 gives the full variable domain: EPEVTQTPSHQVTQMGQEVILRCVPISNHLYFYWYRQILGQKVEFLVSFYNNEISEKSEIFDDQFSVERPDGSNFTLKIRSTKLEDSAMYFCASSATSGYNEQFFGPGTRLTVL.

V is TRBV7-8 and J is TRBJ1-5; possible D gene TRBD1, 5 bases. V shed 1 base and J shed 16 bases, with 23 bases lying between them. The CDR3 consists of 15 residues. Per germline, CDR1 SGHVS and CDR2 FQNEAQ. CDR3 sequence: CASSLGGGPDPPYHF. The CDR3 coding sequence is TGTGCCAGCAGCTTAGGGGGCGGTCCCGATCCGCCGTATCATTTT.

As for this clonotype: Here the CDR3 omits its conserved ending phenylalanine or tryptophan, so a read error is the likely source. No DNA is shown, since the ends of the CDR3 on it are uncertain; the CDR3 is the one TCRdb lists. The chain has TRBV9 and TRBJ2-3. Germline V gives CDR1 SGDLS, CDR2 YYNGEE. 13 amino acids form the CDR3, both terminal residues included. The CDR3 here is CASSEYQNAYNEL.

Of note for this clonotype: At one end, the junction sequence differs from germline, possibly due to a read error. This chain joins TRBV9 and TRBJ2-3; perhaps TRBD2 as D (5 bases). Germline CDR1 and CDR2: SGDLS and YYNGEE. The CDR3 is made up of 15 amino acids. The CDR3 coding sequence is TGTGCCAGCAGCGTAGGGGGAGAGAGGAAAGATACGGAGTATTTT. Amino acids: CASSVGGERKDTEYF.

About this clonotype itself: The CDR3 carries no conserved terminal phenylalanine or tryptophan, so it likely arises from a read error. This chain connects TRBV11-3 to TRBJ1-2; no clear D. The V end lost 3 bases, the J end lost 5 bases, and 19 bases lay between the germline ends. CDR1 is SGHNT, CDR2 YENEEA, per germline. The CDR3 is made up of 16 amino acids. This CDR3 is CASSLDPDGLVYGYTH. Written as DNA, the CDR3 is TGTGCCAGCAGCTTGGATCCAGACGGGCTAGTATATGGCTACACCCAC.

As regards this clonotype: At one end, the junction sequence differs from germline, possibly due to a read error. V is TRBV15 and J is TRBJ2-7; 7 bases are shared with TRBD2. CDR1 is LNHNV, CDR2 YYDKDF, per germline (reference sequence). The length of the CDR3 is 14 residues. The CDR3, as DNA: TGTGCCACCAGCTTTAATGGGGAGGGGTCTGAGCCGTTCTTC. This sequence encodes CATSFNGEGSEPFF. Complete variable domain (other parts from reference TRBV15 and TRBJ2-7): DAMVIQNPRYQVTQFGKPVTLSCSQTLNHNVMYWYQQKSSQAPKLLFHYYDKDFNNEADTPDNFQSRRPNTSFCFLDIRSPGLGDTAMYLCATSFNGEGSEPFFGPGTRLTVT.

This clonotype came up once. In DNA, the CDR3 is TGTGCCAGTAGTATAGCTAGCGGAGGAGACTATGAGCAGTTCTTC. Its translation is CASSIASGGDYEQFF. J is TRBJ2-7 and V is TRBV19, with 7 bases aligning to TRBD2. The J call may be wrong; the DNA end is better matched by TRBJ2-1. The CDR3 has 15 amino acids. Germline lookup yields CDR1 LNHDA and CDR2 SQIVND (reference sequence).

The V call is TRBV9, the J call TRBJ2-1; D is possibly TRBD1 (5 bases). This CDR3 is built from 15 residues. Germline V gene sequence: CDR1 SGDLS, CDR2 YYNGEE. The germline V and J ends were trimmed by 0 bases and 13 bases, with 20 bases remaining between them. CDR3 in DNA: TGTGCCAGCAGCGTAGACAGGACCACCTATTCCTATCAGTTCTTC. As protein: CASSVDRTTYSYQFF.

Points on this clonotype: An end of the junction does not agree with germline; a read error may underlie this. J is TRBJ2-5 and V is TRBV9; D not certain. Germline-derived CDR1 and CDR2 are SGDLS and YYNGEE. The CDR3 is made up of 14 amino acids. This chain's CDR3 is CASSGGRDTQTQYF. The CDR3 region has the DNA TGTGCCAGCAGCGGAGGCAGAGATACGCAGACTCAGTACTTC.

This CDR3 reads CAISESSGEQINDILFF. CDR3 DNA: TGTGCCATCAGTGAGTCTTCAGGGGAACAAATTAATGATATCCTGTTTTTT. The chain is built from TRBV10-3 and TRBJ1-4; the D gene is possibly TRBD1 (6 bases). Trimming cost V 0 bases and J 14 bases, with 25 bases left between them. This CDR3 spans 17 amino acids. In germline, CDR1 is ENHRY, CDR2 SYGVKD.

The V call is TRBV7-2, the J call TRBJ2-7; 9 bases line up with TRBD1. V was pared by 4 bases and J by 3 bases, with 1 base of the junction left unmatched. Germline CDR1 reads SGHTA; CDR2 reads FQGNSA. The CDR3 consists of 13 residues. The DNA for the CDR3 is TGTGCCAGCAGCTGGGGACAGGGCTACGAGCAGTACGTC. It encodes CASSWGQGYEQYV.